The text below deals with one T cell receptor beta chain. This sample is part of a study of shared clonotypes between healthy human individuals. Terminally differentiated effector memory CD45RA+ cells were left out of the naive CD8 fraction, which was CD45RO-negative and positively selected for CCR7. Germline V CDR1 and CDR2: MDHEN, SYDVKM. The CDR3 totals 13 residues. Trimming pared 7 bases from V and 1 base from J, leaving 10 bases between. Deep level was the assay's run setting. Using immunoSEQ multiplex PCR, the repertoire was profiled, and TCRdb retains in-frame clones only, with some absent. Here the sample spans 500,000 to 700,000 clones, around 96% being singletons.

The TCR originated in a woman aged 30 to 39 in good health. This chain uses TRBV28 with TRBJ1-1; D perhaps matches TRBD1 (5 bases). What was sequenced was naive CD8+ T cells sorted from blood. CDR3 sequence reads: CASNFGTNTEAFF. The CDR3 nucleotides read TGTGCCAGCAATTTTGGGACGAACACTGAAGCTTTCTTT.